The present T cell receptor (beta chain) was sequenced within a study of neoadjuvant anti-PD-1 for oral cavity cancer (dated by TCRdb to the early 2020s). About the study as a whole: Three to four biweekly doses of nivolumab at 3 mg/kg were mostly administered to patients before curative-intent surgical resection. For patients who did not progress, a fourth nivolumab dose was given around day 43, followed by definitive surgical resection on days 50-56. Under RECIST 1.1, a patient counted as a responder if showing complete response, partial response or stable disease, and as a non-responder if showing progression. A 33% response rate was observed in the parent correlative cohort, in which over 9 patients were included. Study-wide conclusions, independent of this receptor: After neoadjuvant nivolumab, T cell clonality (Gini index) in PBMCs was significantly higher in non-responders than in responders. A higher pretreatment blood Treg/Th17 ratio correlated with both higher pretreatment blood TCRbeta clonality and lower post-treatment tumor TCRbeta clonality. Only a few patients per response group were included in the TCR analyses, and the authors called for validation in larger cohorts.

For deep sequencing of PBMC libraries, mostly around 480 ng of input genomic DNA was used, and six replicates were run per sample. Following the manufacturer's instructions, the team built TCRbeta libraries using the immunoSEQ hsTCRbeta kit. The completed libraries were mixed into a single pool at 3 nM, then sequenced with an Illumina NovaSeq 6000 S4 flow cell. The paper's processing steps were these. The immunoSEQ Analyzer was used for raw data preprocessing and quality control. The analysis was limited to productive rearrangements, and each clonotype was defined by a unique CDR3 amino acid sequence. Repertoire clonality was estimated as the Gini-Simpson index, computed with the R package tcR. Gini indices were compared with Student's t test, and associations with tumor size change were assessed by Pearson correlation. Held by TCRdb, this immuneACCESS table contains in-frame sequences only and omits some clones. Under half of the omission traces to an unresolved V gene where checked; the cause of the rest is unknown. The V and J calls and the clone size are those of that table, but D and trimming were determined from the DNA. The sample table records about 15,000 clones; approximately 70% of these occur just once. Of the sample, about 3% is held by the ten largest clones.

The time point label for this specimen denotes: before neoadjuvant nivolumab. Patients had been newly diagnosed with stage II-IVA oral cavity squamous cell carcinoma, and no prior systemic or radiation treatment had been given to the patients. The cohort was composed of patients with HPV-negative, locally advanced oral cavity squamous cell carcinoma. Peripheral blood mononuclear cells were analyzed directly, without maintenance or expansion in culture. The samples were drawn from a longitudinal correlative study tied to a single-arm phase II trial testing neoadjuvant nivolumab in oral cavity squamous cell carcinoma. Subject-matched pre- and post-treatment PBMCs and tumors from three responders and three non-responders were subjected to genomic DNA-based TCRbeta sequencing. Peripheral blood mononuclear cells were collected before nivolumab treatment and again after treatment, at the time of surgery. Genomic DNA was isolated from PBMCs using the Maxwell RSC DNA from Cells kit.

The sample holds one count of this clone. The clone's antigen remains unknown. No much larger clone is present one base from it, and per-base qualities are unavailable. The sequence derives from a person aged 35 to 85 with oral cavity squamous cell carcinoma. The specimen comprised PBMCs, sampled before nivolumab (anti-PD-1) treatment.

In nucleotide form, the sequence is TGCGCCAGCAGCCAATACGGGGCAGATACGCAGTATTTT. It codes for CASSQYGADTQYF. The chain is made from TRBV4-1 and TRBJ2-3, and possibly TRBD2, on 5 matching bases. Taken from the germline V gene, the CDR1 and CDR2 loops are MGHRA and YSYEKL. V is cut by 2 bases and J by 4 bases, and the space between the germline ends is 7 bases. From cysteine to phenylalanine, the CDR3 is 13 amino acids long. Here the CDR3 DNA is all that survives: 39 bases in frame from base 1.